The source of this TCR beta chain is a study of blood T cell repertoires in COVID-19. Trimming took off 4 bases at V and 2 bases at J, with 10 bases between the two ends. Germline CDR1 reads SGDLS; CDR2 reads YYNGEE. CDR3 length: 13 amino acids. Participant age was roughly 18 to 89 years, and participants resided in around 24 US areas. This clone was recorded only once. This table comes from immunoSEQ multiplex PCR, and its TCRdb copy is limited to in-frame clones, with some not included. This table has approximately 220,000 clones, about nine tenths appearing once. This chain uses TRBV9 with TRBJ2-7; TRBD2 is a possible D gene (7 bases). The source is a man younger than 40 who had recovered from COVID-19. Sequencing was carried out using PBMCs or T cells enriched from blood (not recorded which). The CDR3: CASSIGGAYEQYF. The CDR3 DNA reads TGTGCCAGCAGCATAGGGGGGGCCTACGAGCAGTACTTC.